Listed below are T cell receptor beta chains from one sample, sequenced in a study of cytomegalovirus exposure and HLA in healthy donors. The protocol was immunoSEQ multiplex PCR, while the TCRdb copy is restricted to in-frame clones and leaves out a portion. The sample consists of about 200,000 clones, roughly four fifths of them appearing once. The sample taken for sequencing was PBMCs. The source of these receptors is a man in his forties in good health and CMV-seropositive. CDR3s include the opening cysteine and the closing phenylalanine or tryptophan. The D gene is left open where the match is weak. Only some rows state a clone size, as once, few, many or a class for expanded clones.

j_call | clone_size | d_call | v_call | cdr3_aa | cdr3_nt
TRBJ1-2 | . | TRBD1 | TRBV7-2 | CASSLKTGGAAGYGYTF | TGTGCCAGCAGCTTGAAGACAGGGGGGGCCGCGGGATATGGCTACACCTTC
TRBJ2-3 | . | . | TRBV27 | CASSPAERVWEGTQYF | TGTGCCAGCAGTCCCGCGGAGCGGGTGTGGGAAGGCACGCAGTATTTT
TRBJ1-1 | . | TRBD1 | TRBV18 | CASSRGGLNTEAFF | TGTGCCAGCTCACGAGGGGGCTTGAACACTGAAGCTTTCTTT
TRBJ2-7 | . | TRBD1 | TRBV6-1 | CASRGTGAHEQYF | TGTGCCAGCCGAGGGACAGGGGCTCACGAGCAGTACTTC
TRBJ2-7 | . | . | TRBV7-8 | CASSLRSGRYEQYF | TGTGCCAGCAGCTTAAGGTCAGGGCGATACGAGCAGTACTTC
TRBJ2-1 | . | . | TRBV4-1 | CASSQTVDEQFF | TGCGCCAGCAGCCAGACTGTGGATGAGCAGTTCTTC
TRBJ2-7 | . | TRBD2 | TRBV28 | CASRLTGTSGNSEQYF | TGTGCCAGCAGACTTACTGGGACTAGCGGTAATTCGGAGCAGTACTTC
TRBJ2-1 | . | TRBD2 | TRBV28 | CASSPPGSGNNEQFF | TGTGCCAGCAGTCCCCCCGGCAGCGGGAACAATGAGCAGTTCTTC
TRBJ1-5 | . | . | TRBV19 | CASSIGQSSNQPQHF | TGTGCCAGTAGTATAGGACAGTCTAGCAATCAGCCCCAGCATTTT
TRBJ2-3 | once | . | TRBV5-4 | CASSMELVTDTQYF | TGTGCCAGCAGCATGGAGTTAGTGACAGATACGCAGTATTTT
TRBJ1-2 | . | . | TRBV18 | CASSPPAGTNYGYTF | TGTGCCAGCTCACCACCGGCAGGGACTAACTATGGCTACACCTTC